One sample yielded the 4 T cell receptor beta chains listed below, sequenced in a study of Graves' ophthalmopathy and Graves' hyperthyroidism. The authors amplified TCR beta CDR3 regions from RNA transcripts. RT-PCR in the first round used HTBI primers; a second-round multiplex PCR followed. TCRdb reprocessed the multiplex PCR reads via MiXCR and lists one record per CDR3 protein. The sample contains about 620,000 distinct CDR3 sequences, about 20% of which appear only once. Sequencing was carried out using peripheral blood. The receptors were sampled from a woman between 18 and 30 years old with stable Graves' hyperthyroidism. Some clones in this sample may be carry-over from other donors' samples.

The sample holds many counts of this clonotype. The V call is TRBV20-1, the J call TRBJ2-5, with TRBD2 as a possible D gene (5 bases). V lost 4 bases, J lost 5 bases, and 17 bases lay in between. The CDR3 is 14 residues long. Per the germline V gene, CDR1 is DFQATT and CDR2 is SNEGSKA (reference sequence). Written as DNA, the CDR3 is TGCAGTGCTACTCCGGGTCTTCGAGGGGAGACCCAGTACTTC. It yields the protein CSATPGLRGETQYF.

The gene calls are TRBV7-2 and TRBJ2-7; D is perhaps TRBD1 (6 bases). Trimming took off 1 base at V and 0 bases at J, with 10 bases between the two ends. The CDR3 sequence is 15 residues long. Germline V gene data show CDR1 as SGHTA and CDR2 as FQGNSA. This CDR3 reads CASSLVVGASYEQYF. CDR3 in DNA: TGTGCCAGCAGCTTAGTTGTGGGGGCCTCCTACGAGCAGTACTTC.

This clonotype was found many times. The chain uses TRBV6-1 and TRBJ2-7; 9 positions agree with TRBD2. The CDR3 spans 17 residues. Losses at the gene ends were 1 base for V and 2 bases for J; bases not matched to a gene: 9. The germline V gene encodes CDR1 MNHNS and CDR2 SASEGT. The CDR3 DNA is TGTGCCAGCAGTGAAGGGATCCTAGCGGGGTTAACCTACGAGCAGTACTTC. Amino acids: CASSEGILAGLTYEQYF.

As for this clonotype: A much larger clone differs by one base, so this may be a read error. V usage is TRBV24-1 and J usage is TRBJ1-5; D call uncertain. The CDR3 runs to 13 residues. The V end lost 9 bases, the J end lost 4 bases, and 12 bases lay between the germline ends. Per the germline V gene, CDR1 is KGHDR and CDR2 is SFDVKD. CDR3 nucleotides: TGTGCCACCTGTGGATCGGGGAATCAGCCCCAGCATTTT. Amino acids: CATCGSGNQPQHF.